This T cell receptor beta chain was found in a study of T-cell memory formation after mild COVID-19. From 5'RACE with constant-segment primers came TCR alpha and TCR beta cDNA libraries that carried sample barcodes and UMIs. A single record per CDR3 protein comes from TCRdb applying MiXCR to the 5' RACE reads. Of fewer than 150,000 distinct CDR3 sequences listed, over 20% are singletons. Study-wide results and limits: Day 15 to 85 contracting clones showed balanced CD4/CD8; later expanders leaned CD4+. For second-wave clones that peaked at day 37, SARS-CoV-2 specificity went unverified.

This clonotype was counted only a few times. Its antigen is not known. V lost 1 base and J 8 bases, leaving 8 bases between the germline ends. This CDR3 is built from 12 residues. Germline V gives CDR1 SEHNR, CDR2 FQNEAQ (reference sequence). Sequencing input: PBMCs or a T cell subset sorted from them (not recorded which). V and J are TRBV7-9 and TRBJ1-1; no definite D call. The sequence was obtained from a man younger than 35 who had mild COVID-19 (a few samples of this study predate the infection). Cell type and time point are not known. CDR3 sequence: CASSLGKAEAFF. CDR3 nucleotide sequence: TGTGCCAGCAGCTTAGGCAAAGCGGAAGCTTTCTTT.